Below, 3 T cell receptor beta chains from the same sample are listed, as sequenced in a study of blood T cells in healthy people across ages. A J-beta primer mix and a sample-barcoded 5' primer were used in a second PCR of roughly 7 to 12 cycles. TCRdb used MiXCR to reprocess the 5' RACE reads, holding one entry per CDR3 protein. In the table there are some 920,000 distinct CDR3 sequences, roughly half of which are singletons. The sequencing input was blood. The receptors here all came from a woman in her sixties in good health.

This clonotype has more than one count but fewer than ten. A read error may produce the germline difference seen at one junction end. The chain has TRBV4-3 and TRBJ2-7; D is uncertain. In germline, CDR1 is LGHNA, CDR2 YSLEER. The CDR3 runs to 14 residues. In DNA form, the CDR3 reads TGTGCCAGCAGCCAAGAGCCAGGACCTTACGAGCAGTACTTC. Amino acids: CASSQEPGPYEQYF.

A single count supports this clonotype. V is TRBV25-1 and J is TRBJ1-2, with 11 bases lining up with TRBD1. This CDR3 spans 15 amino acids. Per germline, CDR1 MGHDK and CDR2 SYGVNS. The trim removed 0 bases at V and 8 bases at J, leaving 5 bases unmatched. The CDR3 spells CASSEYPDRGRGYTF. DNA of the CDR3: TGTGCCAGCAGTGAATACCCGGACAGGGGGCGCGGCTACACCTTC.

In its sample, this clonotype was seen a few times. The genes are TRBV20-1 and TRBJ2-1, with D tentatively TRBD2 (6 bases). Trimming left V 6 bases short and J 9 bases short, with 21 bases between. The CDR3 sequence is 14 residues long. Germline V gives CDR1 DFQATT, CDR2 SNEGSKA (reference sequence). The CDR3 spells CSAITASGGAEQFF. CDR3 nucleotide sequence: TGCAGTGCAATTACCGCCAGCGGAGGGGCTGAGCAGTTCTTC.